This entry features one T cell receptor (beta chain) sequence. This clone was seen more than once but under ten times. Its target antigen remains unknown. No base quality values were provided; no much bigger clone lies one nucleotide off. Participants in the prospective study were enrolled through a virtual design, were aged about 18 to 90 years, and lived in approximately 24 United States geographic areas. Cohort assignment in the prospective study relied on participant-reported clinical history from a screening survey and a study questionnaire. Recovered participants in ImmuneRACE Cohort 3 were defined by two consecutive negative NP/OP PCR tests, clearance by a healthcare professional, or resolution of symptoms. In the prospective study, mobile phlebotomists collected whole blood, serum and a nasopharyngeal or oropharyngeal swab from each participant. Over an approximately 2-month period, participants in the prospective study had the option of providing additional blood draws and questionnaires. Before DNA extraction, blood samples from the prospective study were shipped at room temperature or frozen.

This record comes from a study of blood T cell repertoires in COVID-19 (dated by TCRdb to 2019 to 2021). Study-wide context: Samples covering the acute and convalescent phases of COVID-19 were provided by collaborators in the United States, Italy and Spain. Subjects who had been exposed to COVID-19, were actively infected with it, or had recovered from it provided the deeply sampled blood TCRbeta repertoires that made up the dataset. Samples came from the ongoing ImmuneRACE study (first 160 participants) plus 1,254 subjects from 6 global collaborators. HLA class I and class II types, where available, came from metadata supplied by the sample provider rather than from assay-based typing. The material from the prospective study consisted of cDNA or gDNA derived from T cells, B-cell-depleted T cells, or PBMCs. The repertoires were made available in a free public database intended to serve as a resource for research on the immune response to SARS-CoV-2. A de-identified subject ID, COVID-19 status, age in years and sex were almost always included in the sample metadata.

Here is what the overall study found, with its caveats: The amount of clinical and demographic metadata varied by source and participant and was provided uncurated.

TCRbeta CDR3 regions were amplified from genomic DNA by means of the immunoSEQ Assay, a bias-controlled multiplex PCR. On the authors' methods: Nucleated cell counts per sample were estimated from amplification of reference gene primers within the assay. To quantify the absolute abundance of each unique TCRbeta CDR3 rearrangement, sequence reads were collapsed and filtered. For each sample, productive Simpson clonality was calculated by taking the square root of Simpson's diversity index across productive rearrangements. TCRdb holds this immuneACCESS table with in-frame rearrangements only. Some clones are missing; in checked studies, unresolved V genes explain under half, and the rest has no known cause. The V and J calls and clone size are taken from that table; D and trimming were inferred from the DNA. The sample table holds some 110,000 clones, of which less than 90% were seen once. The ten largest clones add up to around 4.2% of the sample.

Sequenced material: PBMCs or T cells enriched from blood (not recorded which). The receptor was isolated from a woman aged 25-40 years who had recovered from COVID-19.

The CDR3 reads as follows: CASSIELLASRHHEQFF. Read as DNA, the sequence is TGTGCCAGTAGTATAGAGTTACTAGCTTCCAGGCACCATGAGCAGTTCTTC. Rearrangement joined TRBV19 to TRBJ2-1; the D gene is possibly TRBD2, with 6 bases matching. Reading from cysteine to phenylalanine, the CDR3 counts 17 amino acids. Only the CDR3 part of the read is kept: 51 bases, read in frame from the first base. The CDR1 and CDR2 encoded by the germline V gene (reference sequence) are LNHDA and SQIVND. Deletion took 0 bases off V and 8 bases off J, with a span of 20 bases between the germline ends.